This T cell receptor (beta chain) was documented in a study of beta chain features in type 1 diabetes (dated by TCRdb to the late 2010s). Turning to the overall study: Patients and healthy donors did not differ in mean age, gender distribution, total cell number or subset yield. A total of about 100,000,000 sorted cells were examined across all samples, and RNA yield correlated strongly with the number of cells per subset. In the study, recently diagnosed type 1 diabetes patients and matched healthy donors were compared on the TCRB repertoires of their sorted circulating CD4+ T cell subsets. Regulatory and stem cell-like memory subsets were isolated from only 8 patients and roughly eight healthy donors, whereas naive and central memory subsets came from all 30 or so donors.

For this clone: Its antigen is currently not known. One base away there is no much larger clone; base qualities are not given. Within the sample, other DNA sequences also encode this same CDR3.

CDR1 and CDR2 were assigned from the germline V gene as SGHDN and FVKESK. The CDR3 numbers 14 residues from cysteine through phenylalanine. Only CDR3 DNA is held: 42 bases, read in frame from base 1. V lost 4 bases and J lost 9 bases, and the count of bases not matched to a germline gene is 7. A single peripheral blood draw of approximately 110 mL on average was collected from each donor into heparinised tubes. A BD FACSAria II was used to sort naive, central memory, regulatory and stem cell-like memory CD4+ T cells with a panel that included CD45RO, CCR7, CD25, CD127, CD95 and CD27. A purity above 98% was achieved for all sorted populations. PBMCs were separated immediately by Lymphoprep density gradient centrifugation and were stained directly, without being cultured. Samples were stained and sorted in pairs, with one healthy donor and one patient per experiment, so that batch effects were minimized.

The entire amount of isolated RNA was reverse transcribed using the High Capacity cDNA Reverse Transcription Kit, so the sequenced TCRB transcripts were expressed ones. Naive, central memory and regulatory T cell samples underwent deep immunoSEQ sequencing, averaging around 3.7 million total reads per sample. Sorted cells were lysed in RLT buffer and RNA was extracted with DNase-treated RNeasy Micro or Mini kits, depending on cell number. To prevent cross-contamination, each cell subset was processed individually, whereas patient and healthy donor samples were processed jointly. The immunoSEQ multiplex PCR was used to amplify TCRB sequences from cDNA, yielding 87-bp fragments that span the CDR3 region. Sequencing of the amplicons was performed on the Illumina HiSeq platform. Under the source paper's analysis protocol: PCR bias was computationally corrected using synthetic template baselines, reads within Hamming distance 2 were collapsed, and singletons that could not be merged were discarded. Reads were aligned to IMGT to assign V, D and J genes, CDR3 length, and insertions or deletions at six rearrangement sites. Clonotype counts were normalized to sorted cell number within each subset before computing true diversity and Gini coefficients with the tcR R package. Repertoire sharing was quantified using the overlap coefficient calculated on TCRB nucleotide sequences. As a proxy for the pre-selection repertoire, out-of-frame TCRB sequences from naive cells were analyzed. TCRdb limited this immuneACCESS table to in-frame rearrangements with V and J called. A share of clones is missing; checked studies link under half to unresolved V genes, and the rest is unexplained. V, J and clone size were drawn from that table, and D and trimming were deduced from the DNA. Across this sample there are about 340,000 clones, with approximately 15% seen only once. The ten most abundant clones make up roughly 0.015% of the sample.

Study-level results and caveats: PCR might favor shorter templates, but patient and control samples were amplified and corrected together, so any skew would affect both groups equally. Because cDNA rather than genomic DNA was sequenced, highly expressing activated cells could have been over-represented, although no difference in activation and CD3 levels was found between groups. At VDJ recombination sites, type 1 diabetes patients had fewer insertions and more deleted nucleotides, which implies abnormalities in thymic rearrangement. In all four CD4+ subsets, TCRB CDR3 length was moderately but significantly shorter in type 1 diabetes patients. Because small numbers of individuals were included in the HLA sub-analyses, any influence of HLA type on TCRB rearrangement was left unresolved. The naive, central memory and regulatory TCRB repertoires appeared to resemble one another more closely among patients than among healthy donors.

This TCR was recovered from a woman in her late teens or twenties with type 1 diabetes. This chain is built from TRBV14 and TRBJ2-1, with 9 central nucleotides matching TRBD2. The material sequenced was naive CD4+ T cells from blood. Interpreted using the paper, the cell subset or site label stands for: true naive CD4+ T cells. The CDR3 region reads CASSRALAGTEQFF. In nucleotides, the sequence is TGTGCCAGCAGCCGCGCCCTAGCGGGAACTGAGCAGTTCTTC.